These T cell receptor beta chains were read from a single sample in a study of blood T cells in healthy people across ages. In TCRdb, the 5' RACE reads were re-called with MiXCR into one record per CDR3 protein. This sample has hundreds of thousands of distinct CDR3 sequences, with less than 60% found just once. The sample consisted of blood. These receptors all stem from a man older than 75 in good health. CDR3s include the opening cysteine and the closing phenylalanine or tryptophan. Fields, in order: clone size, V gene, J gene, D gene, CDR3 protein, CDR3 DNA. D genes are given only for firm matches. Clone sizes are given selectively: once, few, many, or a class where the clone is expanded.

>-|TRBV14|TRBJ2-6|TRBD1
CASSQGQGRSGANVPTF
TGTGCCAGCAGCCAAGGACAGGGCCGCTCTGGGGCCAACGTCCCGACTTTC
>-|TRBV29-1|TRBJ1-5|TRBD1
CSVRTGGSSSNQPQHF
TGCAGCGTTAGGACAGGGGGCTCTTCTAGCAATCAGCCCCAGCATTTT
>-|TRBV5-1|TRBJ2-1|-
CASSLDGQGGGEQFF
TGCGCCAGCAGCTTGGACGGACAGGGAGGGGGTGAGCAGTTCTTC
>few|TRBV3-1|TRBJ2-3|-
CASSPRTEGLDTQYF
TGTGCCAGCAGCCCGAGAACGGAGGGGTTAGATACGCAGTATTTT
>-|TRBV6-6|TRBJ1-2|-
CASSYSYLSGYTF
TGTGCCAGCAGTTACTCGTACCTCAGCGGCTACACCTTC
>-|TRBV6-4|TRBJ2-7|-
CASARDSTYNEQYF
TGTGCCAGCGCCCGGGACTCCACCTACAATGAGCAGTACTTC
>-|TRBV29-1|TRBJ1-5|TRBD1
CSAQQGSNQPQHF
TGCAGCGCTCAACAGGGGTCGAATCAGCCCCAGCATTTT
>few|TRBV5-1|TRBJ2-5|TRBD1
CASSLMGQGAQETQYF
TGCGCCAGCAGCTTGATGGGACAGGGCGCCCAAGAGACCCAGTACTTC
>many|TRBV29-1|TRBJ1-2|-
CSVDTGINYGYTF
TGCAGCGTTGACACAGGAATTAACTATGGCTACACCTTC
>-|TRBV9|TRBJ1-1|-
CASSGAIETEAFF
TGTGCCAGCAGCGGAGCTATAGAGACGGAAGCTTTCTTT
>few|TRBV5-6|TRBJ2-1|TRBD2
CASSHRHGTSRINEQFF
TGTGCCAGCAGCCACAGACATGGGACTAGCAGGATCAATGAGCAGTTCTTC
>-|TRBV29-1|TRBJ2-1|-
CSVVVGGRSTYNEQFF
TGCAGCGTTGTGGTAGGTGGACGGAGCACCTACAATGAGCAGTTCTTC
>-|TRBV15|TRBJ2-5|-
CATSRAAAGQETQYF
TGTGCCACCAGCAGAGCGGCGGCGGGGCAAGAGACCCAGTACTTC
>-|TRBV7-7|TRBJ2-7|-
CASSLFDGPYEQYF
TGTGCCAGCAGCTTATTCGACGGTCCCTACGAGCAGTACTTC
>few|TRBV29-1|TRBJ1-4|-
CSAMGGEKLFF
TGCAGCGCCATGGGCGGAGAAAAACTGTTTTTT
>few|TRBV5-4|TRBJ2-1|-
CASSLIRGTSYNEQFF
TGTGCCAGCAGCTTGATCCGGGGTACCTCCTACAATGAGCAGTTCTTC
>few|TRBV10-3|TRBJ2-7|-
CAISAGPRTNEQYF
TGTGCCATCAGCGCGGGACCGAGGACTAACGAGCAGTACTTC
>-|TRBV2|TRBJ1-3|-
CASSEASSGNTIYF
TGTGCCAGCAGTGAAGCCAGCTCTGGAAACACCATATATTTT
>-|TRBV28|TRBJ2-3|-
CASSVPQTDTQYF
TGTGCCAGCAGTGTGCCCCAGACAGATACGCAGTATTTT
>-|TRBV7-9|TRBJ2-1|-
CASSLARAADEQFF
TGTGCCAGCAGCTTAGCGCGGGCCGCCGATGAGCAGTTCTTC
>-|TRBV28|TRBJ2-7|TRBD2
CASSLEFGGSGIITYEQYF
TGTGCCAGCAGTTTAGAATTCGGGGGTAGCGGGATTATCACCTACGAGCAGTACTTC
>-|TRBV7-3|TRBJ2-2|TRBD2
CASSLIPGGSGELFF
TGTGCCAGCAGCTTAATTCCGGGAGGAAGCGGGGAGCTGTTTTTT
>few|TRBV28|TRBJ1-5|-
CASSLRLGQDQPQHF
TGTGCCAGCAGTTTGAGACTCGGTCAGGATCAGCCCCAGCATTTT
>-|TRBV6-5|TRBJ1-1|-
CASSPEGGMNTEAFF
TGTGCCAGCAGCCCAGAGGGGGGGATGAACACTGAAGCTTTCTTT
>many|TRBV7-9|TRBJ2-1|-
CASSSVADGLNEQFF
TGTGCCAGCAGCTCTGTAGCGGATGGGTTAAATGAGCAGTTCTTC
>-|TRBV6-5|TRBJ2-7|-
CASSYGKGPYEQYF
TGTGCCAGCAGTTATGGCAAAGGCCCCTACGAGCAGTACTTC
>few|TRBV7-9|TRBJ2-7|TRBD1
CASSPPDRVYEQYF
TGTGCCAGCAGCCCCCCAGACAGGGTATACGAGCAGTACTTC
>-|TRBV27|TRBJ2-5|-
CASSPRSDGTQYF
TGTGCCAGCAGTCCCCGCAGTGATGGGACCCAGTACTTC
>-|TRBV7-2|TRBJ2-7|-
CASSPDGYYYYEQYF
TGTGCCAGCAGCCCCGACGGATATTATTACTACGAGCAGTACTTC
>few|TRBV7-2|TRBJ2-5|TRBD2
CAPRGGLAFQETQYF
TGTGCCCCCAGGGGGGGACTAGCGTTCCAAGAGACCCAGTACTTC
>-|TRBV7-2|TRBJ1-2|-
CASSLVRAVYGYTF
TGTGCCAGCAGCTTAGTCAGAGCGGTCTATGGCTACACCTTC
>-|TRBV12-3/TRBV12-4|TRBJ2-7|-
CASSTNNYEQYF
TGTGCCAGCAGTACAAACAATTACGAGCAGTACTTC
>few|TRBV20-1|TRBJ2-3|-
CSARVSGGGDTQYF
TGCAGTGCTAGAGTGAGCGGAGGAGGAGATACGCAGTATTTT